The 32 T cell receptor beta chains reported below all come from one sample, sequenced in a study of T cells in Graves' hyperthyroidism and ophthalmopathy. Using RNA transcripts as the source, TCR beta CDR3 regions were amplified. The HTBI primer set drove a first-round RT-PCR of the TCR CDR3. TCRdb analysed the multiplex PCR reads with MiXCR anew, one entry per CDR3 protein. The profile shows 600,000 or so distinct CDR3 sequences, more than 45% of them singletons. The sequencing sample was made of peripheral blood or thyroid tissue (not recorded which). The receptor set was obtained from a woman aged 18-30 years with Graves' hyperthyroidism.

This clonotype has more than one count but fewer than ten. J is TRBJ1-2 and V is TRBV7-3; D is undetermined. This CDR3 has 17 residues. Deletions cut 1 base from V and 3 bases from J, with 18 bases between. Germline CDR1 and CDR2: SGHTA and FQGTGA. CDR3 DNA sequence: TGTGCCAGCAGCTTAATTCTCCTCTTTCGCGATCACTATGGCTACACCTTC. It codes for CASSLILLFRDHYGYTF.

This clonotype came up a few times. The V and J genes are TRBV7-2 and TRBJ1-5; D perhaps matches TRBD1 (5 bases). Germline values: CDR1 SGHTA, CDR2 FQGNSA. V was cut by 4 bases and J by 7 bases, with 11 bases left in between. This CDR3 region has 13 residues. CDR3: CASSSSWGQPQHF. The CDR3 DNA follows: TGTGCCAGCAGCTCCTCCTGGGGGCAGCCCCAGCATTTT.

This clonotype showed up many times. J is TRBJ1-5 and V is TRBV6-1; 7 bases are a match to TRBD1. Losses at the gene ends were 4 bases for V and 6 bases for J; bases not matched to a gene: 6. The CDR3 sequence is 14 residues long. The germline V gene encodes CDR1 MNHNS and CDR2 SASEGT. CDR3 sequence reads: CASSADRVIQPQHF. CDR3 nucleotide sequence: TGTGCCAGCAGTGCCGACAGGGTGATTCAGCCCCAGCATTTT.

This clonotype appeared many times. The chain is built from TRBV24-1 and TRBJ2-5; 9 nucleotides agree with TRBD1. Germline V lookup: CDR1 KGHDR, CDR2 SFDVKD. The CDR3 spans 13 residues. The J segment lost 4 bases and the V segment lost 7 bases, leaving 3 bases of the junction unmatched. The CDR3 spells CATRGQGVETQYF. Written as DNA, the CDR3 is TGTGCCACCAGGGGACAGGGTGTAGAGACCCAGTACTTC.

The chain recombines TRBV7-1 with TRBJ1-2, with D possibly being TRBD1 (5 bases). TRBV7-1 is flagged as an ORF with uncertain function. Trimming shortened V by 3 bases and J by 3 bases, and 11 bases separated the two germline ends. The CDR3 is 14 residues long. In DNA, the CDR3 is TGTGCCAGCAGCTCCGTGAGGGACCACTATGGCTACACCTTC. Amino acids: CASSSVRDHYGYTF.

The chain uses TRBV9 and TRBJ2-5; the match to TRBD2 covers 9 bases. CDR3 length equals 14 residues. V was clipped by 2 bases and J by 5 bases; unmatched bases: 4. Germline CDR1 and CDR2: SGDLS and YYNGEE. In nucleotides, the CDR3 is TGTGCCAGCAGCGTGGGACTAGCATCTGAGACCCAGTACTTC. Amino acids: CASSVGLASETQYF.

Ten or more counts support this clonotype. V gene TRBV10-3 combines with J gene TRBJ1-5, with no clear D. CDR3 length: 12 residues. Germline CDR1 ENHRY, CDR2 SYGVKD. V was cut by 2 bases and J by 9 bases, with 8 bases left in between. The CDR3 region is CAISEPLAPQHF. The CDR3 DNA reads as TGTGCCATCAGTGAGCCCTTAGCGCCCCAGCATTTT.

The chain combines TRBV7-2 with TRBJ1-5, with D possibly matching TRBD1 (6 bases). Trimming left V 3 bases short and J 8 bases short, with 11 bases between. The germline V gene has CDR1 SGHTA and CDR2 FQGNSA. The CDR3 sequence is 13 residues long. This CDR3 reads CASSLRDNKPQHF. The CDR3 coding sequence is TGTGCCAGCAGCTTGAGGGACAACAAGCCCCAGCATTTT. The full variable domain, in which reference TRBV7-2 and TRBJ1-5 provide the parts outside the CDR3, is GAGVSQSPSNKVTEKGKDVELRCDPISGHTALYWYRQSLGQGLEFLIYFQGNSAPDKSGLPSDRFSAERTGGSVSTLTIQRTQQEDSAVYLCASSLRDNKPQHFGDGTRLSIL.

Ten or more counts support this clonotype. J is TRBJ2-5 and V is TRBV2, with unresolved D. Germline values: CDR1 SNHLY, CDR2 FYNNEI. Trimming pared 6 bases from V and 1 base from J, leaving 12 bases between. This CDR3 has 14 residues. DNA of the CDR3: TGTGCCAGCAGGAACCTTGTTGGCCAAGAGACCCAGTACTTC. Translating gives CASRNLVGQETQYF. Filled out from reference TRBV2 and TRBJ2-5, the complete variable domain reads EPEVTQTPSHQVTQMGQEVILRCVPISNHLYFYWYRQILGQKVEFLVSFYNNEISEKSEIFDDQFSVERPDGSNFTLKIRSTKLEDSAMYFCASRNLVGQETQYFGPGTRLLVL.

The sample holds a few counts of this clonotype. The V and J genes are TRBV20-1 and TRBJ2-6; 10 bases align to TRBD2. Per the germline V gene, CDR1 is DFQATT and CDR2 is SNEGSKA (reference sequence). The CDR3 spans 17 residues. The junction had 9 bases not matched to a gene; V was cut back by 5 bases and J by 2 bases. CDR3 nucleotide sequence: TGCAGTGCTGCAAAAGCGGGAGGGCCGACTGGGGCCAACGTCCTGACTTTC. Translating gives CSAAKAGGPTGANVLTF.

This clonotype was counted at least ten times. The chain recombines TRBV7-2 with TRBJ1-1, with 7 bases aligning to TRBD1. Per the germline V gene, CDR1 is SGHTA and CDR2 is FQGNSA. The CDR3 runs 12 residues. V was clipped by 5 bases and J by 13 bases; unmatched bases: 10. CDR3 sequence (DNA): TGTGCCAGCAGCCAGACCGGGGACAGATGTTTCTTT. This sequence encodes CASSQTGDRCFF.

This clonotype was counted many times. The chain joins TRBV10-3 to TRBJ1-4; D call uncertain. The CDR3 spans 13 residues. V was cut by 0 bases and J by 8 bases, with 7 bases left in between. The V gene's germline CDR1 is ENHRY and CDR2 SYGVKD. The CDR3 here is CAISESQGEKLFF. Written as DNA, the CDR3 is TGTGCCATCAGTGAGTCGCAAGGAGAAAAACTGTTTTTT.

This clonotype was observed once. One junction end disagrees with the germline gene, perhaps due to a read error. V and J are TRBV6-1 and TRBJ2-2; unclear D gene. The CDR3 spans 14 residues. From germline, CDR1 is MNHNS and CDR2 SASEGT. CDR3: CATSEESGRRELFF. The CDR3 DNA reads as TGTGCCACCAGTGAAGAGTCGGGCCGTCGGGAGCTGTTTTTT.

This clonotype has ten or more counts. The chain uses TRBV14 and TRBJ2-7; D might be TRBD1 (5 bases). This CDR3 spans 15 amino acids. With 4 bases removed from V and 3 bases from J, the gap between germline ends came to 16 bases. Germline CDR1 SGHDN, CDR2 FVKESK. The CDR3 loop is CASSPHYRFDYEQYF. In DNA form, the CDR3 reads TGTGCCAGCAGCCCCCATTACAGGTTCGACTACGAGCAGTACTTC.

CDR3 coding DNA: TGCAGTGCTTCCTATGGGCCTGTTAGAGAGACCCAGTACTTC. The encoded protein is CSASYGPVRETQYF. The rearrangement uses TRBV20-1 and TRBJ2-5; D unclear. CDR3 size: 14 residues. The germline V and J ends were trimmed by 5 bases and 4 bases, with 17 bases remaining between them. Germline V CDR1 and CDR2: DFQATT, SNEGSKA (reference sequence).

At least ten counts were recorded for this clonotype. The chain has TRBV29-1 and TRBJ2-2, with a possible D match to TRBD2 (6 bases). Trimming removed 3 bases from V and 5 bases from J, with 13 bases in between. This CDR3 is built from 14 residues. Germline CDR1 and CDR2: SQVTM and ANQGSEA. The CDR3 region has the DNA TGCAGCGTTGATGGCGGGATAGGGACCGGGGAGCTGTTTTTT. It yields the protein CSVDGGIGTGELFF.

This clonotype appeared many times. V and J are TRBV7-2 and TRBJ1-4; D remains ambiguous. Trimming shortened V by 6 bases and J by 4 bases, and 12 bases separated the two germline ends. The germline V gene has CDR1 SGHTA and CDR2 FQGNSA. The CDR3 sequence is 14 residues long. CDR3 sequence (DNA): TGTGCCAGCAGGAAAGGCGATAATAATGAAAAACTGTTTTTT. Its protein product is CASRKGDNNEKLFF.

A note on this clonotype: A much more abundant neighbour one base away suggests this may be a read error. This chain joins TRBV25-1 and TRBJ1-4; maybe TRBD1 (6 bases). This CDR3 is built from 14 residues. In germline, CDR1 is MGHDK, CDR2 SYGVNS. The CDR3 reads CASSLLGATEELFF. CDR3 bases: TGTGCCAGCAGCTTACTGGGGGCGACTGAAGAACTGTTTTTT.

This clonotype was seen at least ten times. This sequence joins TRBV19 and TRBJ1-1; D remains ambiguous. Germline V gives CDR1 LNHDA, CDR2 SQIVND (reference sequence). V was pared by 3 bases and J by 1 base, with 12 bases between. The CDR3 is made up of 15 amino acids. CDR3 in amino acids: CASSIRADTNTEAFF. The DNA of the CDR3 is TGTGCCAGTAGTATTAGGGCTGACACGAACACTGAAGCTTTCTTT.

The V gene is TRBV7-9, the J gene TRBJ1-1; possible D gene TRBD1, 6 bases. CDR3 size: 15 residues. V gave up 2 bases and J gave up 3 bases, with 13 bases separating them. Germline V lookup: CDR1 SEHNR, CDR2 FQNEAQ (reference sequence). In DNA form, the CDR3 reads TGTGCCAGCAGCTTACTCAGGGGCCTCGACACTGAAGCTTTCTTT. Protein product: CASSLLRGLDTEAFF.

This clonotype was observed a handful of times. The J gene is TRBJ2-5, the V gene TRBV19, with D possibly TRBD2 on 5 matching bases. The V end lost 3 bases, the J end lost 2 bases, and 7 bases lay between the germline ends. Per germline, CDR1 LNHDA and CDR2 SQIVND (reference sequence). The CDR3 is 13 amino acids. The chain's CDR3 is CASSIGGQETQYF. The CDR3 nucleotides are TGTGCCAGTAGTATCGGCGGGCAAGAGACCCAGTACTTC.

Ten or more counts support this clonotype. The rearrangement joins TRBV2 to TRBJ1-5; D unclear. Germline lookup yields CDR1 SNHLY and CDR2 FYNNEI. The CDR3 contains 14 residues. V lost 1 base, J lost 3 bases, and 7 bases lay in between. The CDR3 spells CASSEERDNQPQHF. The CDR3 coding sequence is TGTGCCAGCAGTGAAGAGAGGGACAATCAGCCCCAGCATTTT.

This clonotype was observed many times. The genes are TRBV24-1 and TRBJ2-5, with a tentative D call TRBD2 (5 bases). V gave up 4 bases and J gave up 4 bases, with 12 bases separating them. The CDR3 consists of 14 residues. Germline CDR1 is KGHDR and CDR2 is SFDVKD. In DNA, the CDR3 is TGTGCCACCAGTGACCCTGACGGAGGAGAGACCCAGTACTTC. Translated, it gives CATSDPDGGETQYF.

This clonotype was counted ten times or more. V usage is TRBV15 and J usage is TRBJ2-5; D is unresolved. Trimming removed 3 bases from V and 2 bases from J, with 7 bases in between. CDR3 length: 13 amino acids. Germline V gives CDR1 LNHNV, CDR2 YYDKDF (reference sequence). CDR3 DNA sequence: TGTGCCACCAGCAGTTCCGTTCAAGAGACCCAGTACTTC. Translation gives CATSSSVQETQYF.

The chain links TRBV24-1 to TRBJ2-2; 7 positions agree with TRBD1. The CDR3 runs 14 residues. Unmatched junction bases numbered 5, after V lost 5 bases and J lost 6 bases. Germline CDR1 and CDR2: KGHDR and SFDVKD. For the CDR3, the DNA is TGTGCCACCAGTGGCCTGACAGGGTCCGGGGAGCTGTTTTTT. Amino acid sequence: CATSGLTGSGELFF.

The chain has TRBV6-1 and TRBJ1-4, with D hard to call. Trimming left V 7 bases short and J 5 bases short, with 11 bases between. CDR1 and CDR2 (germline): MNHNS, SASEGT. CDR3 length: 13 amino acids. The CDR3 loop reads CASKDGKNEKLFF. The CDR3 DNA reads TGTGCCAGCAAAGACGGAAAAAATGAAAAACTGTTTTTT.

This clonotype was seen at least ten times. V gene TRBV25-1 combines with J gene TRBJ1-6; D remains unclear. Trimming pared 3 bases from V and 14 bases from J, leaving 11 bases between. CDR3 length: 12 residues. In germline, CDR1 is MGHDK, CDR2 SYGVNS. This CDR3 reads CASSEDPLSLHF. In nucleotides, the CDR3 is TGTGCCAGCAGTGAGGACCCCCTTTCCCTCCACTTT.

In its sample, this clonotype was seen a few times. This chain links TRBV9 with TRBJ1-1; 7 bases are a match to TRBD1. The V gene end was trimmed by 3 bases and the J gene end by 1 base; junction bases not matched to a gene: 6. The CDR3 is 15 amino acids. The germline V gene has CDR1 SGDLS and CDR2 YYNGEE. CDR3 sequence: CASSARQGTNTEAFF. CDR3 bases: TGTGCCAGCAGCGCCCGACAGGGAACGAACACTGAAGCTTTCTTT.

The chain has TRBV7-8 and TRBJ1-2; D might be TRBD1 (5 bases). V shed 1 base and J shed 6 bases, with 21 bases lying between them. Per germline, CDR1 SGHVS and CDR2 FQNEAQ. CDR3 length: 17 amino acids. The CDR3 sequence: CASSLDPGLTDGHGYTF. CDR3 DNA sequence: TGTGCCAGCAGCTTAGACCCGGGACTTACCGATGGGCATGGCTACACCTTC.

The chain has TRBV14 and TRBJ1-1; no clear D gene. V was pared by 2 bases and J by 0 bases, with 7 bases between. CDR1 is SGHDN and CDR2 is FVKESK in the germline V gene. The CDR3 spans 14 residues. The CDR3 nucleotides are TGTGCCAGCAGCCAAAGGCTCATGAACACTGAAGCTTTCTTT. As protein: CASSQRLMNTEAFF.

This clonotype was seen once. The chain combines TRBV15 with TRBJ2-5; a weak D match, TRBD2 (6 bases). The germline CDR1 and CDR2 sequences are LNHNV and YYDKDF (reference sequence). Trimming took off 3 bases at V and 4 bases at J, with 15 bases between the two ends. The CDR3 sequence is 15 residues long. CDR3 coding DNA: TGTGCCACCAGCAGCCTGGCTGGAGGGCGAGAGACCCAGTACTTC. Its protein is CATSSLAGGRETQYF.

This clonotype has a count of ten or more. The gene calls are TRBV9 and TRBJ1-6; TRBD1 matches at 8 bases. CDR3 length equals 15 residues. The trim removed 0 bases at V and 9 bases at J, leaving 5 bases unmatched. Germline V CDR1 and CDR2: SGDLS, YYNGEE. CDR3 loop: CASSVADRAGSPLHF. CDR3 nucleotide sequence: TGTGCCAGCAGCGTAGCGGACAGGGCAGGTTCACCCCTCCACTTT.